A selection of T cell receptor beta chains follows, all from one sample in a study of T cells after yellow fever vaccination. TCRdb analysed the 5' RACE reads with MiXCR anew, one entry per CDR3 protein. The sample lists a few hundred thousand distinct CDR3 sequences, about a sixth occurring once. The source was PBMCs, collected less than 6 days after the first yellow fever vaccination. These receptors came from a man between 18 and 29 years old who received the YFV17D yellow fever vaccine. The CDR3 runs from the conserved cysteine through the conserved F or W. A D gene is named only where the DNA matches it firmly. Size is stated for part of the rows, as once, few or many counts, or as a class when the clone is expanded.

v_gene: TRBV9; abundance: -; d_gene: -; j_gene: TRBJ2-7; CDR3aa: CASSVEVSSYEQYF; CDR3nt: TGTGCCAGCAGCGTAGAGGTCAGCTCCTACGAGCAGTACTTC
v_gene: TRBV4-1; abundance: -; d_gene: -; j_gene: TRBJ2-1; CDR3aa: CASSHPRYNEQFF; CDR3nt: TGCGCCAGCAGCCATCCACGATACAATGAGCAGTTCTTC
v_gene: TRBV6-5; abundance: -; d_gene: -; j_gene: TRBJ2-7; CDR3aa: CASSHPVQGSLHEQYF; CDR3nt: TGTGCCAGCAGTCACCCTGTACAGGGAAGCCTCCACGAGCAGTACTTC
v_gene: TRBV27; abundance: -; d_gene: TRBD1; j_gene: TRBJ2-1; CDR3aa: CASSFWSPPGQRVNEQFF; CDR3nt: TGTGCCAGCAGTTTTTGGTCACCCCCGGGACAGAGGGTCAATGAGCAGTTCTTC
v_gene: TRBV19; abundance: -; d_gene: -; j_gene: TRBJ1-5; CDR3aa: CASSLIPNQPQHF; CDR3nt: TGTGCCAGTAGTCTTATACCCAATCAGCCCCAGCATTTT
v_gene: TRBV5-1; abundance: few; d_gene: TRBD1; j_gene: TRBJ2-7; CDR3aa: CASSLVGTDNEQYF; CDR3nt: TGCGCCAGCAGCTTGGTGGGGACAGATAACGAGCAGTACTTC
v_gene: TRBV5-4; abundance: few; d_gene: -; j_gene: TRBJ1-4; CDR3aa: CASSLGVPGEKLFF; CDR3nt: TGTGCCAGCAGCTTGGGGGTCCCCGGGGAAAAACTGTTTTTT
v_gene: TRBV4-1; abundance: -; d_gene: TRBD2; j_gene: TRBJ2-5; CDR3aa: CASRQTAGGLETQYF; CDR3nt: TGCGCCAGCAGACAAACAGCGGGGGGCTTGGAGACCCAGTACTTC
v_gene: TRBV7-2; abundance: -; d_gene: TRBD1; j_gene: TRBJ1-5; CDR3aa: CASSDRGSQPQHF; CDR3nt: TGTGCCAGCAGCGACAGGGGTTCGCAGCCCCAGCATTTT
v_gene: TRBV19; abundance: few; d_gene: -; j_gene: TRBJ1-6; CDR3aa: CATRIRQNNSPLHF; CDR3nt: TGTGCCACCCGGATTAGGCAGAATAATTCACCCCTCCACTTT
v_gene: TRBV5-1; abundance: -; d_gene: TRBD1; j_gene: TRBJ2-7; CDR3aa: CASSLAGTGGGEQYF; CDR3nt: TGCGCCAGCAGCTTGGCCGGGACAGGGGGCGGTGAGCAGTACTTC
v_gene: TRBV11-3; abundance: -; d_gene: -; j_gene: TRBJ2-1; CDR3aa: CASSLGKYNEQFF; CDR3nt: TGTGCCAGCAGCTTAGGGAAGTACAATGAGCAGTTCTTC
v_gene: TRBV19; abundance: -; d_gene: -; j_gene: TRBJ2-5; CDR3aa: CASSSLGSSETQYF; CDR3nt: TGTGCCAGTAGTTCCCTAGGTAGCTCGGAGACCCAGTACTTC
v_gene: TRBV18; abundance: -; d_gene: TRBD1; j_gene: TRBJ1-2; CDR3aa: CASSPTGTGISPIYGYTF; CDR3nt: TGTGCCAGCTCACCCACAGGGACAGGGATTTCCCCCATCTATGGCTACACCTTC
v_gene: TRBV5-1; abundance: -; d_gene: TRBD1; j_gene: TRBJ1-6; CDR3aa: CASSFDRGDSPLHF; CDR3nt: TGCGCCAGCAGCTTTGACAGGGGTGATTCACCCCTCCACTTT
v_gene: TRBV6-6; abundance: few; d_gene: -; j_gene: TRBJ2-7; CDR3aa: CASLEGPEQYF; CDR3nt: TGTGCCAGCCTCGAGGGACCCGAGCAGTACTTC
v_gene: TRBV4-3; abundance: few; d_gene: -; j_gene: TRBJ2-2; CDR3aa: CASSPQEGGGLGLFF; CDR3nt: TGCGCCAGCAGCCCCCAAGAGGGGGGGGGGTTGGGGCTGTTTTTT
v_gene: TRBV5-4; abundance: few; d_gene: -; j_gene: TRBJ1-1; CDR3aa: CASSWGGQGAFF; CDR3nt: TGTGCCAGCAGCTGGGGGGGTCAGGGAGCTTTCTTT
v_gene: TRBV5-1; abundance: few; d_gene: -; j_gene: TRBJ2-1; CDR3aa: CASRQGYNEQFF; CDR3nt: TGCGCCAGCAGACAGGGTTACAATGAGCAGTTCTTC
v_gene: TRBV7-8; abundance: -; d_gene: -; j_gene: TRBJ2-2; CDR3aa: CASSLERRAVNTGELFF; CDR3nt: TGTGCCAGCAGCTTAGAGCGCCGGGCCGTAAACACCGGGGAGCTGTTTTTT
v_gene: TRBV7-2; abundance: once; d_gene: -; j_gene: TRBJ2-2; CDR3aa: CASRGAGGELFF; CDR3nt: TGTGCCAGCAGGGGGGCAGGCGGGGAGCTGTTTTTT
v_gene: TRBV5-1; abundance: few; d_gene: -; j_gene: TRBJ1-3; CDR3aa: CASSLGFGSTYGNTIYF; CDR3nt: TGCGCCAGCAGCTTGGGCTTTGGCAGCACCTACGGAAACACCATATATTTT
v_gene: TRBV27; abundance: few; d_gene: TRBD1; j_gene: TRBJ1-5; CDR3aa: CASSLTTGNNQPQHF; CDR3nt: TGTGCCAGCAGTCTAACGACAGGGAACAATCAGCCCCAGCATTTT
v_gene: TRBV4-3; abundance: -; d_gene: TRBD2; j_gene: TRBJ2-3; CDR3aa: CASSQTGGGNTDTQYF; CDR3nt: TGCGCCAGCAGCCAAACTGGCGGGGGAAACACGGATACGCAGTATTTT
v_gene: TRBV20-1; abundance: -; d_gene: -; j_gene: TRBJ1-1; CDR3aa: CSARVGAMNTEAFF; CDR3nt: TGCAGTGCTAGGGTGGGGGCTATGAACACTGAAGCTTTCTTT
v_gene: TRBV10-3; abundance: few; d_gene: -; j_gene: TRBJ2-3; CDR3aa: CAISEGRPTDTQYF; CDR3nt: TGTGCCATCAGTGAGGGGAGGCCCACAGATACGCAGTATTTT
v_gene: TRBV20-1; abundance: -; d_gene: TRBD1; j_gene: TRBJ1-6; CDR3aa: CSASLQGSSYNSPLHF; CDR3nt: TGCAGTGCTAGCTTACAGGGGAGCTCCTATAATTCACCCCTCCACTTT
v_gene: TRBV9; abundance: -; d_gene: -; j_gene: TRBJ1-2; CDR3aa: CASSGEQGFNYGYTF; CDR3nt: TGTGCCAGCAGCGGGGAACAGGGATTTAACTATGGCTACACCTTC
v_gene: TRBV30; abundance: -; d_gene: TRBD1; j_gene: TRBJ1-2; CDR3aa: CAWSVPGTGFYGYTF; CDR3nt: TGTGCCTGGAGTGTACCCGGGACAGGGTTCTATGGCTACACCTTC
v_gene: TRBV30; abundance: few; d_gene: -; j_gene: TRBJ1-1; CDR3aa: CAWSVTEGFF; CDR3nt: TGTGCCTGGAGTGTAACAGAGGGTTTCTTT
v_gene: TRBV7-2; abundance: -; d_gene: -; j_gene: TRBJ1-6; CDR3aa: CASRLHGTNSPLHF; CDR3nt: TGTGCCAGCAGGTTACATGGGACTAATTCACCCCTCCACTTT
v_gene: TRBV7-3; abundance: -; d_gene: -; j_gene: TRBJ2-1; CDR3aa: CASSPSQKIYNEQFF; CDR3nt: TGTGCCAGCAGCCCCTCCCAAAAGATCTACAATGAGCAGTTCTTC
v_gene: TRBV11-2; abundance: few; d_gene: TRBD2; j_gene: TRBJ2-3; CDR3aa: CASSSGTNTDTQYF; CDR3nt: TGTGCCAGCAGCTCAGGGACTAACACAGATACGCAGTATTTT
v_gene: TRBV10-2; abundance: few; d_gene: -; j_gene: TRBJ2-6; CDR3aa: CASSEGGISGANVLTF; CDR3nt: TGCGCCAGCAGTGAGGGGGGGATCTCTGGGGCCAACGTCCTGACTTTC
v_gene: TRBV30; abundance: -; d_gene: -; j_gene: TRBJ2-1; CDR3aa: CAWNRDGYNEQFF; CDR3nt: TGTGCCTGGAATCGGGACGGGTACAATGAGCAGTTCTTC
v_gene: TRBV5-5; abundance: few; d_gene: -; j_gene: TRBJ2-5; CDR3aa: CASSWTFGVQETQYF; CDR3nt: TGTGCCAGCAGCTGGACATTCGGGGTCCAAGAGACCCAGTACTTC
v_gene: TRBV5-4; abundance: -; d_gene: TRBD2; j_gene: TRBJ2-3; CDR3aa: CASSLAGAVDTQYF; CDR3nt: TGTGCCAGCAGCTTAGCGGGGGCCGTCGATACGCAGTATTTT
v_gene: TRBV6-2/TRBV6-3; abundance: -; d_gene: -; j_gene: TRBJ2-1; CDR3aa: CASSYSRQEQFF; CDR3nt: TGTGCCAGCAGTTACTCGAGACAGGAGCAGTTCTTC
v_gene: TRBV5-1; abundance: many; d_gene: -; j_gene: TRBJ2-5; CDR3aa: CASSTGTRPEETQYF; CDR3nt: TGCGCCAGCAGCACCGGAACCAGGCCTGAAGAGACCCAGTACTTC
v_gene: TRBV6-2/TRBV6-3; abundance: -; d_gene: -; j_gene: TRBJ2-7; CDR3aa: CASRDSVREQYF; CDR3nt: TGTGCCAGCAGGGACAGCGTCCGGGAGCAGTACTTC
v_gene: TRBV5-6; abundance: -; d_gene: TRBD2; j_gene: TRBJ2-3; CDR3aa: CASSFRVAGDTDTQYF; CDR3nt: TGTGCCAGCAGCTTCCGAGTCGCGGGGGATACAGATACGCAGTATTTT
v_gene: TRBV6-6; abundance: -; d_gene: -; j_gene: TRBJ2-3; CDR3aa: CASRLRGTDTQYF; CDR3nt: TGTGCCAGCAGGCTGAGAGGCACAGATACGCAGTATTTT
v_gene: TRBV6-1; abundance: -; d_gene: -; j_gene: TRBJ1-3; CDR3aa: CASSNTGTNSGNTIYF; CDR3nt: TGTGCCAGCAGCAATACCGGGACGAACTCTGGAAACACCATATATTTT
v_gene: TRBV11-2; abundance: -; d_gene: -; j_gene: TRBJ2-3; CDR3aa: CASNNGQAHTDTQYF; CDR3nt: TGTGCCAGCAACAACGGGCAGGCTCACACAGATACGCAGTATTTT
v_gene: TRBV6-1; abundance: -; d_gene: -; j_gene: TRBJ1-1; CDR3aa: CASSEGFWGATEAFF; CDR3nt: TGTGCCAGCAGTGAAGGCTTTTGGGGGGCCACTGAAGCTTTCTTT
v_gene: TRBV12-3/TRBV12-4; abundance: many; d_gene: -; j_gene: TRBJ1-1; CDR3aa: CASSFAGNTEAFF; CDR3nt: TGTGCCAGCAGTTTTGCGGGCAACACTGAAGCTTTCTTT
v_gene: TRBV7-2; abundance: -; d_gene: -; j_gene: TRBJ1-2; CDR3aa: CASSLKGDHGYTF; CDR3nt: TGTGCCAGCAGCTTAAAAGGGGACCATGGCTACACCTTC